This T cell receptor beta chain was captured in a study of blood T cells in healthy people across ages. The CDR3 length is 16 residues. Germline-derived CDR1 and CDR2 are MDHEN and SYDVKM. There are a few counts of this clonotype. Primed by a sample-barcoded 5' primer and a J-beta primer mix, a second PCR proceeded for about 7 to 11 cycles. TCRdb called the 5' RACE reads again in MiXCR, with one record for every CDR3 protein. Among approximately 760,000 distinct CDR3 sequences listed, 25% were seen once. These data were also filed under a second study, of T cells of mothers and their children. That paper states: Healthy Caucasian mothers, a few in number, and their six children were the donors.

The chain recombines TRBV28 with TRBJ2-5; 9 bases are a match to TRBD1. The end of the DNA aligns better with TRBJ2-1, so the J call may be wrong. The sample taken for sequencing was blood. The TCR was taken from a boy between 5 and 17 years old in good health. The DNA for the CDR3 is TGTGCCAGCAGGCTCAACGCCGGGACAGGGTGGAATGAGCAGTTCTTC. It translates to CASRLNAGTGWNEQFF.